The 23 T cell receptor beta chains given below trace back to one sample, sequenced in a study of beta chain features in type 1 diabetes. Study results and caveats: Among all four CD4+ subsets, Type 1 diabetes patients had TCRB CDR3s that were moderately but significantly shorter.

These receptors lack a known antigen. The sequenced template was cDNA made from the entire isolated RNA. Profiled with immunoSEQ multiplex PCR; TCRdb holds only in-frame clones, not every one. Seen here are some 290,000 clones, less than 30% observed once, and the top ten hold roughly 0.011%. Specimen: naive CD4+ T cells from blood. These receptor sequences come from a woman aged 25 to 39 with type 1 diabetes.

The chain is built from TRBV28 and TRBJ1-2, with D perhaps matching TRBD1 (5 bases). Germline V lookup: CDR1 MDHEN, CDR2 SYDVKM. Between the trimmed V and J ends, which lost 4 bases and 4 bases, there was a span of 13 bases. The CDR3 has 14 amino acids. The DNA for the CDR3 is TGTGCCAGCAGTTGGAGACAGTCAACCTATGGCTACACCTTC. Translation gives CASSWRQSTYGYTF.

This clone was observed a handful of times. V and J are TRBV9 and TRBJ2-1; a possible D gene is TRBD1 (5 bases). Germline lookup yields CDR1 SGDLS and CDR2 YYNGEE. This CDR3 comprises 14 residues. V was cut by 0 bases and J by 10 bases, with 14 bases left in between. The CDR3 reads CASSVEGAVGEQFF. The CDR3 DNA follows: TGTGCCAGCAGCGTAGAAGGGGCCGTAGGGGAGCAGTTCTTC.

This CDR3 is CASSLVAGAPHEQYF. CDR3 DNA: TGTGCCAGCAGCTTAGTTGCGGGAGCCCCCCACGAGCAGTACTTC. The rearrangement links TRBV7-2 to TRBJ2-7; TRBD2 matches 7 bases. Trimming at V came to 1 base and at J to 5 bases, leaving 8 bases not matched to a gene. In germline, CDR1 is SGHTA, CDR2 FQGNSA. This CDR3 is built from 15 residues.

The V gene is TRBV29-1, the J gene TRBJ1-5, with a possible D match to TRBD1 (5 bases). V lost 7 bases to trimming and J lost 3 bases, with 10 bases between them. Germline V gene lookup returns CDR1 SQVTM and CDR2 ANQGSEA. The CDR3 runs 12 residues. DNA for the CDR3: TGCAGCGCTGGGACTGCCAATCAGCCCCAGCATTTT. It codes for CSAGTANQPQHF.

The CDR3 coding sequence is TGTGCCAGCAGTGCGAGCACAGATACGCAGTATTTT. Translation gives CASSASTDTQYF. This chain connects TRBV25-1 to TRBJ2-3; D gene ambiguous. CDR1 and CDR2 (germline): MGHDK, SYGVNS. Trimming left V 4 bases short and J 0 bases short, with 2 bases between. This CDR3 spans 12 amino acids. Complete variable domain (other parts from reference TRBV25-1 and TRBJ2-3): EADIYQTPRYLVIGTGKKITLECSQTMGHDKMYWYQQDPGMELHLIHYSYGVNSTEKGDLSSESTVSRIRTEHFPLTLESARPSHTSQYLCASSASTDTQYFGPGTRLTVL.

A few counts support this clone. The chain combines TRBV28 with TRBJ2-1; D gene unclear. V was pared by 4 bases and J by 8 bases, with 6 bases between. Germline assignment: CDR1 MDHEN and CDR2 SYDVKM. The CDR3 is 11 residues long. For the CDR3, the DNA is TGTGCCAGCAGTTCCCAATATGAGCAGTTCTTC. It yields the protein CASSSQYEQFF.

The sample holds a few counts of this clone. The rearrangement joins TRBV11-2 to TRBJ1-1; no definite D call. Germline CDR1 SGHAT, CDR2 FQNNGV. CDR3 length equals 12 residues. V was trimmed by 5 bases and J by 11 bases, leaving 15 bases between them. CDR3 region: CASSQSHPRAFF. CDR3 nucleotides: TGTGCCAGCAGCCAATCCCACCCTAGGGCTTTCTTT.

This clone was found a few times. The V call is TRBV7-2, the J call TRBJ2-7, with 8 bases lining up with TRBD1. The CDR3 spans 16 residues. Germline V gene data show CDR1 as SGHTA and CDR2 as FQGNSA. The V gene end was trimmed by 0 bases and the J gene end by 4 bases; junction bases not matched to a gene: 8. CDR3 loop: CASSLAGTGYLYEQYF. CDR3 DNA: TGTGCCAGCAGCTTAGCCGGGACAGGCTACTTATACGAGCAGTACTTC.

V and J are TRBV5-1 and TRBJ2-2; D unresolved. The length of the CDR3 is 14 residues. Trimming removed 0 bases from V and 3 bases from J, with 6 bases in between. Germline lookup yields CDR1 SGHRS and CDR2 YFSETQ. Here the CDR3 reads CASSLASDTGELFF. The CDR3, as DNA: TGCGCCAGCAGCTTGGCTAGTGACACCGGGGAGCTGTTTTTT. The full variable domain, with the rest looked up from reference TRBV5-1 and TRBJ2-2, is KAGVTQTPRYLIKTRGQQVTLSCSPISGHRSVSWYQQTPGQGLQFLFEYFSETQRNKGNFPGRFSGRQFSNSRSEMNVSTLELGDSALYLCASSLASDTGELFFGEGSRLTVL.

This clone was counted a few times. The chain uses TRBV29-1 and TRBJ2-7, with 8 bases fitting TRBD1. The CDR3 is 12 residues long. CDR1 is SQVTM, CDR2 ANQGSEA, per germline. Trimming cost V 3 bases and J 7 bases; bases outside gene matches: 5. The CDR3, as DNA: TGCAGCGTTGACAGGGGGCAGGGGGAGCAGTACTTC. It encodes CSVDRGQGEQYF.

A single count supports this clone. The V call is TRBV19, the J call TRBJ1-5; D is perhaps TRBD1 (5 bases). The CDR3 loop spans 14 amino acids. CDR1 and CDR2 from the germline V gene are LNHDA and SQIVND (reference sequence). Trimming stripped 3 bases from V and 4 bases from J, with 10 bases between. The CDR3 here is CASSIVPGNQPQHF. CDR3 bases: TGTGCCAGTAGTATTGTCCCAGGGAATCAGCCCCAGCATTTT.

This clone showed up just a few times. CDR3 nucleotides: TGTGCCAGCAGCACCCGGGACAGGAACACTGAAGCTTTCTTT. Amino acids: CASSTRDRNTEAFF. This chain joins TRBV9 and TRBJ1-1; TRBD1 aligns across 7 bases. Germline V lookup: CDR1 SGDLS, CDR2 YYNGEE. The CDR3 runs 14 residues. Trimming cost V 4 bases and J 1 base; bases outside gene matches: 4.

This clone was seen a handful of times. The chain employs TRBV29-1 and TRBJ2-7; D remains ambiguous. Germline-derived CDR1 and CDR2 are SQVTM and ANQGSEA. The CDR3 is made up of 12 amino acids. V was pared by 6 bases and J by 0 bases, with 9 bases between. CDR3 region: CSVLDNSYEQYF. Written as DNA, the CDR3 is TGCAGCGTGCTCGACAACTCCTACGAGCAGTACTTC.

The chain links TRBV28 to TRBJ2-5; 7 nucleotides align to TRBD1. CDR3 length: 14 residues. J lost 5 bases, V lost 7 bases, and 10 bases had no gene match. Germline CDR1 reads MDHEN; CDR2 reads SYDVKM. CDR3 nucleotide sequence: TGTGCCAGCACCCACAGGGGTCGAGTGGAGACCCAGTACTTC. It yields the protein CASTHRGRVETQYF.

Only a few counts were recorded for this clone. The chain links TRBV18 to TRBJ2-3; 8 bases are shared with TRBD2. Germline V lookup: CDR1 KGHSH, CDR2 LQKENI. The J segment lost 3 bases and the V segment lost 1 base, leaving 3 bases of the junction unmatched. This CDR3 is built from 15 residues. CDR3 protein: CASSPQRELTDTQYF. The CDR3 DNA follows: TGTGCCAGCTCACCACAGCGGGAGCTAACAGATACGCAGTATTTT.

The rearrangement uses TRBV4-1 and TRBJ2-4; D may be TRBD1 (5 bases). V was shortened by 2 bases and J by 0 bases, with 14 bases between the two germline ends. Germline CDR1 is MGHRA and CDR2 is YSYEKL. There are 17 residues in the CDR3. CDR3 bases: TGCGCCAGCAGCCAACTGATGACAGCCCTAGCCAAAAACATTCAGTACTTC. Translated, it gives CASSQLMTALAKNIQYF.

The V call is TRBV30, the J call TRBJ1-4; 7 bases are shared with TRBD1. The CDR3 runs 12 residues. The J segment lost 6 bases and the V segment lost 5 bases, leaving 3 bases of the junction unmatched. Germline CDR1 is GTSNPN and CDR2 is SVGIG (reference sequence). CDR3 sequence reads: CAWGTADEKLFF. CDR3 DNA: TGTGCCTGGGGGACAGCCGATGAAAAACTGTTTTTT.

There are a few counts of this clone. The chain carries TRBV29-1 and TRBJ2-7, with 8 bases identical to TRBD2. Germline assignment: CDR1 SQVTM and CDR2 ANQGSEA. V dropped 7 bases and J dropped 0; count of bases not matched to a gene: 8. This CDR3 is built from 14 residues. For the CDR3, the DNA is TGCAGCGCTCAGGACGGGGGGGGCTCCTACGAGCAGTACTTC. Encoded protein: CSAQDGGGSYEQYF.

The CDR3, as DNA: TGTGCCAGCAGCCCCAACAGGGGTCGCACAGATACGCAGTATTTT. Protein product: CASSPNRGRTDTQYF. V is TRBV7-3 and J is TRBJ2-3; TRBD1 matches 7 bases. The junction had 6 bases not matched to a gene; V was cut back by 5 bases and J by 1 base. In germline, CDR1 is SGHTA, CDR2 FQGTGA. This CDR3 is 15 amino acids long.

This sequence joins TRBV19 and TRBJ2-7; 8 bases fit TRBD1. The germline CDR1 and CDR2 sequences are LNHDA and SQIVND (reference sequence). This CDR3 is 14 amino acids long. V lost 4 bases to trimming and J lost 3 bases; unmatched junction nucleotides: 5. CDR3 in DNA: TGTGCCAGTAGTAATGGACAGGGTATCTACGAGCAGTACTTC. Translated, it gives CASSNGQGIYEQYF.

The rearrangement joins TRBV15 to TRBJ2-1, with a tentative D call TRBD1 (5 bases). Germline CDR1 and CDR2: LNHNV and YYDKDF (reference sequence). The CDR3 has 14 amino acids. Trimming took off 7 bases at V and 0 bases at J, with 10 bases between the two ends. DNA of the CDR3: TGTGCCACCAATTCTAGGGGCTCCTACAATGAGCAGTTCTTC. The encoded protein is CATNSRGSYNEQFF.

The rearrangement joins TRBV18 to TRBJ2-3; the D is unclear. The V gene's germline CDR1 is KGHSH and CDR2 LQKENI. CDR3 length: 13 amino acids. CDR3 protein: CAALSFSTDTQYF. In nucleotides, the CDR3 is TGTGCAGCCTTGTCCTTTAGCACAGATACGCAGTATTTT.

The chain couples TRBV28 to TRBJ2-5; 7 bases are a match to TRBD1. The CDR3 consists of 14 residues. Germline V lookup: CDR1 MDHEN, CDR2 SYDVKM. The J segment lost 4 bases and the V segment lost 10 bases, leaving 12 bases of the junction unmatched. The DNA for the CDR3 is TGTGCCACCAAAGTCCCCCGGACAGGAGAGACCCAGTACTTC. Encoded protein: CATKVPRTGETQYF.